What follows are 4 T cell receptor beta chains derived from one specimen sequenced in a study of blood T cell repertoires in COVID-19. Profiling relied on immunoSEQ multiplex PCR, and the TCRdb table lists in-frame clones only, not all of them. This table holds 200,000 to 250,000 clones, over 70% found once. The sample taken for sequencing was peripheral blood. These receptors all come from a woman between 65 and 79 years old with acute or convalescent COVID-19.

The rearrangement joins TRBV12-3 or TRBV12-4 to TRBJ1-2, with D unresolved. Trimming stripped 8 bases from V and 4 bases from J, with 11 bases between. The length of the CDR3 is 12 residues. The CDR3, as DNA: TGTGCCAGCGGGAGGTGGGGCTATGGCTACACCTTC. Protein sequence: CASGRWGYGYTF.

The chain couples TRBV5-1 to TRBJ1-4, with a possible D match to TRBD1 (5 bases). The CDR3 length is 15 residues. The germline CDR1 and CDR2 sequences are SGHRS and YFSETQ. Between the trimmed V and J ends, which lost 3 bases and 0 bases, there was a span of 9 bases. DNA for the CDR3: TGCGCCAGCAGCTACTCAGGGACAACTAATGAAAAACTGTTTTTT. This encodes CASSYSGTTNEKLFF.

The V and J genes are TRBV28 and TRBJ1-2, with D perhaps TRBD1 (5 bases). Trimming took off 8 bases at V and 8 bases at J, with 15 bases between the two ends. The CDR3 totals 12 residues. Germline-derived CDR1 and CDR2 are MDHEN and SYDVKM. The CDR3 bases are TGTGCCAGCGCCAGGGATACGCGCGGCTACACCTTC. It codes for CASARDTRGYTF.

This clone came up once. V and J are TRBV15 and TRBJ1-1; 8 bases agree with TRBD1. The germline gives CDR1 LNHNV, CDR2 YYDKDF (reference sequence). The CDR3 sequence is 13 residues long. Trimming at V came to 11 bases and at J to 5 bases, leaving 10 bases not matched to a gene. The CDR3 loop is CASKLQGGTEAFF. The DNA for the CDR3 is TGTGCCTCGAAACTACAGGGGGGGACTGAAGCTTTCTTT. The complete variable domain, with remaining parts taken from reference TRBV15 and TRBJ1-1, reads DAMVIQNPRYQVTQFGKPVTLSCSQTLNHNVMYWYQQKSSQAPKLLFHYYDKDFNNEADTPDNFQSRRPNTSFCFLDIRSPGLGDTAMYLCASKLQGGTEAFFGQGTRLTVV.